What follows is one T cell receptor (beta chain) and its context. Its antigen remains unidentified. The data were obtained in a study of CD8 T cells in Susac syndrome. Study-wide results and caveats: The study's TCR sequencing and HLA analysis covered a relatively small number of individuals, and the study acknowledged this.

Random hexamers were used to reverse transcribe roughly 0.45 to 1 ug of RNA. immunoSEQ multiplex PCR amplified TCR beta CDR3 across 54 Vbeta, 13 Jbeta. TCRdb reanalysed the immunoSEQ multiplex PCR reads using MiXCR and keeps one entry per CDR3 protein. The data hold some 260,000 distinct CDR3 sequences, with just under 95% observed a single time. TCR beta sequencing was performed on blood CD8+ and CD4+ T cells. TEMRA cells were enriched by FACS, and CD4+ and CD8+ T cells were negatively isolated. This TCR was sampled from a human donor with multiple sclerosis. Sequencing was carried out using CD4+ T cells from PBMCs.

CDR3 sequence: CASSSTRQAEAFF. CDR3 nucleotide sequence: TGTGCCAGCAGCTCCACTCGACAGGCAGAAGCTTTCTTT. The chain uses TRBV3-1 and TRBJ1-1; tentative D call: TRBD1 (6 bases). The CDR3 spans 13 residues. CDR1 and CDR2 from the germline V gene are LGHDT and YNNKEL (reference sequence). V shed 5 bases and J shed 8 bases, with 15 bases lying between them.